Described below is a single T cell receptor (beta chain) sequence and its context. The antigen remains unidentified. Sequencing used immunoSEQ multiplex PCR; TCRdb keeps in-frame clones, though not all of them. Here the sample spans about 150,000 clones, roughly nine tenths being singletons. The data were obtained in a study of T cell responses to AZD1222 COVID-19 vaccine. CDR1 and CDR2 from the germline V gene are SGHAT and FQNNGV. The CDR3 is 15 amino acids. V lost 5 bases, J lost 6 bases, and 8 bases stayed unmatched. Notes on the study in general: Clonal diversity was possibly underestimated, and white British individuals and females predominated among donors. Baseline seropositivity characterized only a handful of AZD1222 recipients. Dominant CD4 TCR responses targeted spike regions 160-218 and 743-854. With two AZD1222 doses given, Spike-specific TCR breadth and depth both rose.

The source of this sequence is an adult in good health. The chain has TRBV11-2 and TRBJ2-1, with 9 bases fitting TRBD2. The starting material was peripheral blood, obtained on day 0 of MenACWY control vaccination. The CDR3 loop is CASSHLAGSLNEQFF. The CDR3 DNA is TGTGCCAGCAGCCACCTAGCGGGGAGCCTCAATGAGCAGTTCTTC.